This passage covers 18 T cell receptor beta chains from one sample sequenced in a study of T cell responses to AZD1222 COVID-19 vaccine. Clones were sequenced by immunoSEQ multiplex PCR, and TCRdb holds only the in-frame ones, with some missing. The sample lists 90,000 to 100,000 clones; roughly 90% were seen once. Sequenced here: peripheral blood, sampled 28 days after the second AZD1222 dose. Receptor source: an adult who received the AZD1222 COVID-19 vaccine.

The chain uses TRBV5-1 and TRBJ1-4; D is possibly TRBD1 (5 bases). Trimming removed 1 base at V and 2 bases at J, with 6 bases between. The germline CDR1 and CDR2 sequences are SGHRS and YFSETQ. The CDR3 totals 14 residues. The CDR3 DNA reads TGCGCCAGCAGCTTGTGGGGGACTAATGAAAAACTGTTTTTT. It encodes CASSLWGTNEKLFF.

The rearrangement joins TRBV4-2 to TRBJ2-1; D may be TRBD2 (6 bases). Deletions cut 2 bases from V and 8 bases from J, with 22 bases between. From germline, CDR1 is LGHNA and CDR2 YNFKEQ. The CDR3 contains 17 residues. The DNA of the CDR3 is TGTGCCAGCAGCCAAACTGACCTCTTGGGGGGTTACGATGAGCAGTTCTTC. Its protein is CASSQTDLLGGYDEQFF.

V gene TRBV5-4 combines with J gene TRBJ1-1, with D unclear. The CDR3 sequence is 14 residues long. Trimming removed 0 bases from V and 3 bases from J, with 9 bases in between. The germline gives CDR1 SGHNT, CDR2 YYREEE (reference sequence). CDR3 amino acids: CASSLALEHTEAFF. The CDR3, as DNA: TGTGCCAGCAGCTTGGCCTTAGAGCACACTGAAGCTTTCTTT.

The V and J genes are TRBV4-1 and TRBJ2-1; unclear D gene. The germline V and J ends were trimmed by 0 bases and 0 bases, with 9 bases remaining between them. This CDR3 is 16 amino acids long. Germline-derived CDR1 and CDR2 are MGHRA and YSYEKL. The DNA of the CDR3 is TGCGCCAGCAGCCAAGATCAGGCGAGCTCCTACAATGAGCAGTTCTTC. Protein product: CASSQDQASSYNEQFF.

This clone appeared a few times. The rearrangement links TRBV9 to TRBJ2-2; D possibly corresponds to TRBD1 (6 bases). Looked up from germline, CDR1 is SGDLS and CDR2 is YYNGEE. Trimming pared 4 bases from V and 4 bases from J, leaving 11 bases between. This CDR3 contains 14 residues. Written as DNA, the CDR3 is TGTGCCAGCAGCCCCACGACAGGCACCGGGGAGCTGTTTTTT. This encodes CASSPTTGTGELFF.

The J gene is TRBJ2-2, the V gene TRBV18; D not certain. The CDR3 is 13 residues long. Germline lookup yields CDR1 KGHSH and CDR2 LQKENI. Trimming stripped 0 bases from V and 1 base from J, with 0 bases between. The CDR3 reads CASSPPNTGELFF. CDR3 DNA: TGTGCCAGCTCACCACCGAACACCGGGGAGCTGTTTTTT.

The chain combines TRBV5-6 with TRBJ2-7; D is undetermined. The germline V gene encodes CDR1 SGHDT and CDR2 YYEEEE. Trimming took 4 bases from V and 2 from J, leaving 10 bases between them. There are 13 residues in the CDR3. The CDR3 reads CASSPGPTYEQYF. The CDR3 DNA reads TGTGCCAGCAGCCCCGGTCCGACCTACGAGCAGTACTTC.

J is TRBJ1-4 and V is TRBV2; D ambiguous. CDR3 length: 15 amino acids. CDR1 is SNHLY, CDR2 FYNNEI, per germline. The ends were cut back, 2 bases at V and 7 bases at J, with 14 bases in the middle. The CDR3, as DNA: TGTGCCAGCAGTGAATCGCCAGTGTCCGTTGAAAAACTGTTTTTT. Protein: CASSESPVSVEKLFF.

The V call is TRBV19, the J call TRBJ1-5; D is perhaps TRBD1 (6 bases). The germline V gene encodes CDR1 LNHDA and CDR2 SQIVND (reference sequence). CDR3 length: 12 amino acids. V shed 7 bases and J shed 7 bases, with 11 bases lying between them. The CDR3 DNA reads as TGTGCCAGTAAGGAGGGGGAGCAGCCCCAGCATTTT. The encoded protein is CASKEGEQPQHF.

The rearrangement uses TRBV11-2 and TRBJ1-2; the D gene is possibly TRBD1 (5 bases). Trimming took 1 base from V and 1 from J, leaving 7 bases between them. CDR3 length: 14 amino acids. Germline CDR1 SGHAT, CDR2 FQNNGV. CDR3 sequence reads: CASSLAQGNYGYTF. The DNA for the CDR3 is TGTGCCAGCAGCTTAGCCCAGGGTAACTATGGCTACACCTTC.

This chain connects TRBV6-6 to TRBJ1-6, with D perhaps matching TRBD1 (6 bases). Deletions cut 5 bases from V and 7 bases from J, with 15 bases between. Germline V lookup: CDR1 MNHNY, CDR2 SVGAGI (reference sequence). CDR3 size: 15 residues. CDR3 sequence: CASSPLDSLNSPLHF. As DNA, the CDR3 is TGTGCCAGCAGTCCGCTGGACAGTCTGAATTCACCCCTCCACTTT.

V gene TRBV19 combines with J gene TRBJ1-1; 8 positions match TRBD1. Germline V lookup: CDR1 LNHDA, CDR2 SQIVND (reference sequence). The CDR3 totals 12 residues. V shed 6 bases and J 5 bases; nucleotides not matched to a gene: 2. The DNA for the CDR3 is TGTGCCAGTAGGGACAGGGTGACTGAAGCTTTCTTT. This sequence encodes CASRDRVTEAFF.

V and J are TRBV7-9 and TRBJ2-3; 8 bases map to TRBD1. Germline-derived CDR1 and CDR2 are SEHNR and FQNEAQ (reference sequence). The CDR3 is 16 amino acids. V trimming: 3 bases; J trimming: 0 bases; junction bases outside the gene matches: 5. Here the CDR3 reads CASSFRGRISTDTQYF. CDR3 coding DNA: TGTGCCAGCAGCTTCAGGGGGCGCATAAGCACAGATACGCAGTATTTT.

This clone was seen a single time. The rearrangement links TRBV5-1 to TRBJ2-2; 8 bases agree with TRBD2. The junction had 7 bases not matched to a gene; V was cut back by 4 bases and J by 5 bases. CDR3 length: 15 amino acids. CDR1 is SGHRS and CDR2 is YFSETQ in the germline V gene. The CDR3 sequence is CASSPSGSGTGELFF. Here the CDR3 DNA reads TGCGCCAGCAGCCCAAGCGGGAGCGGAACCGGGGAGCTGTTTTTT.

The V call is TRBV4-1, the J call TRBJ1-4; D gene unclear. Trimming removed 0 bases from V and 9 bases from J, with 14 bases in between. This CDR3 region has 15 residues. Germline V lookup: CDR1 MGHRA, CDR2 YSYEKL. DNA of the CDR3: TGCGCCAGCAGCCAAGAAATAGACGTGGGTCAAAAACTGTTTTTT. Translating it yields CASSQEIDVGQKLFF.

This chain connects TRBV12-3 or TRBV12-4 to TRBJ2-2; TRBD2 matches 7 bases. The V segment lost 3 bases and the J segment 6 bases; nucleotides outside the gene matches: 1. This CDR3 comprises 13 residues. CDR3 amino acids: CASSFREAGELFF. Here the CDR3 DNA reads TGTGCCAGCAGTTTCCGGGAGGCCGGGGAGCTGTTTTTT.

The chain links TRBV28 to TRBJ2-1, with a weak D call TRBD2 (6 bases). CDR1 and CDR2 from the germline V gene are MDHEN and SYDVKM. CDR3 length: 11 amino acids. V was pared by 7 bases and J by 12 bases, with 13 bases between. CDR3 nucleotides: TGTGCCAGCATAACTCCGCGGGGGCAGTTCTTC. It translates to CASITPRGQFF.

The chain has TRBV28 and TRBJ2-1; 13 bases align to TRBD2. Trimming removed 5 bases from V and 9 bases from J; junction bases left unmatched: 10. From germline, CDR1 is MDHEN and CDR2 SYDVKM. The CDR3 totals 16 residues. CDR3: CASSPAWTSGRGEQFF. As DNA, the CDR3 is TGTGCCAGCAGTCCCGCATGGACTAGCGGGAGAGGTGAGCAGTTCTTC.